This section outlines one TCR beta chain sequence together with its context. Its cognate antigen is unknown. The PCR ran on 60 Vbeta and 13 Jbeta primers. Libraries were prepared by immunoSEQ multiplex PCR; TCRdb keeps only in-frame clonotypes and omits some of them. The sample consists of about 200,000 clones, 77% of them appearing once. The data were obtained in a study of cytomegalovirus exposure and HLA in healthy donors. Whole-study context: Earlier, some 180 million T cells were analyzed, and some 120 million unique TCR beta sequences were found among them. Within the Caucasian-associated ancestry cluster were around 81% of the approximately 400 genotyped donors.

Study-level findings and limits: Reports credit the classifier with highly specific, highly sensitive diagnosis of cytomegalovirus status. Across donors, presence/absence analyses took sequencing depth to be roughly uniform.

This sequence was found in a woman in her 30s in good health and CMV-seropositive. Sequencing was done on a sample of PBMCs.

Here the CDR3 reads CASSLAQGNYGYTF. CDR3 in DNA: TGTGCCAGCAGCTTAGCTCAGGGTAATTATGGCTACACCTTC. The J gene is TRBJ1-2, the V gene TRBV11-2; a weak D match, TRBD1 (5 bases). CDR1 is SGHAT, CDR2 FQNNGV, per germline. V was shortened by 1 base and J by 5 bases, with 11 bases between the two germline ends. This CDR3 comprises 14 residues.